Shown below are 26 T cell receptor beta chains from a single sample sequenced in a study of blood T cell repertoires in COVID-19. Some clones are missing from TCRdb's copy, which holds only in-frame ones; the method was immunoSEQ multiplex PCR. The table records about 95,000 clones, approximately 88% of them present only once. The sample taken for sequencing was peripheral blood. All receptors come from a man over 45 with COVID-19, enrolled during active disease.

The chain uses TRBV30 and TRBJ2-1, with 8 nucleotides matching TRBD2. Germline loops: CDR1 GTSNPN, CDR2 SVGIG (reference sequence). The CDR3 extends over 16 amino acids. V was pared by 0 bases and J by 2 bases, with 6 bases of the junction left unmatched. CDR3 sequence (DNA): TGTGCCTGGAGTGTACTGGGCGGGGGGACCTACAATGAGCAGTTCTTC. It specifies CAWSVLGGGTYNEQFF.

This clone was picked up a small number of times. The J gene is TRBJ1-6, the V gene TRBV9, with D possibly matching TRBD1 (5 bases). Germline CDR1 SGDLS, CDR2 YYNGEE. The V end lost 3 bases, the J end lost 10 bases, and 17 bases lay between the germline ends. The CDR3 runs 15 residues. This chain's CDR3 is CASSGHQGTRSPLHF. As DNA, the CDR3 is TGTGCCAGCAGCGGACACCAGGGTACGCGGTCACCCCTCCACTTT.

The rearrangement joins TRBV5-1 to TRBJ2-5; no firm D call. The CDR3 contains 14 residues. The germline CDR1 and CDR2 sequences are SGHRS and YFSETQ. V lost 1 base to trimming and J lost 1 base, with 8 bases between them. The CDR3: CASSLSRIQETQYF. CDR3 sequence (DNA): TGCGCCAGCAGCTTGTCCAGAATCCAAGAGACCCAGTACTTC.

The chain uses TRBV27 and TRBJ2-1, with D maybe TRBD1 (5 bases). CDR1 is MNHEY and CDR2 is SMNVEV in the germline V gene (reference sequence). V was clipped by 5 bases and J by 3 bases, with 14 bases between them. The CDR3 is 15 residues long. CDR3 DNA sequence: TGTGCCAGCAGTGCTGGACACGTTCTCTACAATGAGCAGTTCTTC. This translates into CASSAGHVLYNEQFF.

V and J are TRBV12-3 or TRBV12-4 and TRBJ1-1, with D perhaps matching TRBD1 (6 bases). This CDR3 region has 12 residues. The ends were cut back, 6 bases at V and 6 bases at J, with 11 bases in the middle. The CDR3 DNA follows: TGTGCCAGCAGCTGGGGACATGCTGAAGCTTTCTTT. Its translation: CASSWGHAEAFF.

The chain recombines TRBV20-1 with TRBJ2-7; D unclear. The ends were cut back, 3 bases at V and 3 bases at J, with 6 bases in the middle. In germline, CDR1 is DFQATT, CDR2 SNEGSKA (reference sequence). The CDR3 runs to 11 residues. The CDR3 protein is CSARAYYEQYF. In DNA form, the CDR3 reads TGCAGTGCTAGGGCTTACTACGAGCAGTACTTC.

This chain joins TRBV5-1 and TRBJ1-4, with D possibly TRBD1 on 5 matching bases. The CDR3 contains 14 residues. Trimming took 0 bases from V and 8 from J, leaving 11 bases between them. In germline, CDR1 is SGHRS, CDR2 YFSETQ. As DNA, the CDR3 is TGCGCCAGCAGCTTGGAGGCAGGGTCCGAAAAACTGTTTTTT. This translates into CASSLEAGSEKLFF.

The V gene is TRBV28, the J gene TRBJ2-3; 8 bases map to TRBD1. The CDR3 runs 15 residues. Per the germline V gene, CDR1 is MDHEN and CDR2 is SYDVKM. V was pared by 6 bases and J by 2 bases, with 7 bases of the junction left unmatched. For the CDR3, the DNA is TGTGCCAGCAGCCAGGGGGCGTGGGTCACAGATACGCAGTATTTT. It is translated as CASSQGAWVTDTQYF.

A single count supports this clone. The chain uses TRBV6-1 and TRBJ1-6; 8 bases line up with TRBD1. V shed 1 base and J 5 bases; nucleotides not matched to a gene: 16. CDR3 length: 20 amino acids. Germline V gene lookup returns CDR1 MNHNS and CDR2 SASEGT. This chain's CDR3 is CASSEGRGRLKSIDNSPLHF. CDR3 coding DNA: TGTGCCAGCAGTGAAGGCAGGGGGCGCCTAAAATCAATCGATAATTCACCCCTCCACTTT.

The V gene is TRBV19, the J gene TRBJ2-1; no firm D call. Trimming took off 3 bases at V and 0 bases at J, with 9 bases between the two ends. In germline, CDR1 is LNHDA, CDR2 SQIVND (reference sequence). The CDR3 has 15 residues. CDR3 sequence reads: CASSIAGSSYNEQFF. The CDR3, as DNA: TGTGCCAGTAGTATCGCAGGATCCTCCTACAATGAGCAGTTCTTC.

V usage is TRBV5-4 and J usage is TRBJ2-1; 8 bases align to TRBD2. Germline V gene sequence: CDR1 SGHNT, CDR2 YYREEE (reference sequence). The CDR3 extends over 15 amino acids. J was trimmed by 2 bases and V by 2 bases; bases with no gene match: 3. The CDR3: CASSFSGATYNEQFF. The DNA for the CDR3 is TGTGCCAGCAGCTTTAGCGGGGCGACCTACAATGAGCAGTTCTTC.

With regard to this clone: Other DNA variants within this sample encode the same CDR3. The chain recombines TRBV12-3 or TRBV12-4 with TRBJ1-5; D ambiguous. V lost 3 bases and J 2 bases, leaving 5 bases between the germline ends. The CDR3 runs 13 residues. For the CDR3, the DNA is TGTGCCAGCAGTTTGAGTGGCAATCAGCCCCAGCATTTT. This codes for CASSLSGNQPQHF.

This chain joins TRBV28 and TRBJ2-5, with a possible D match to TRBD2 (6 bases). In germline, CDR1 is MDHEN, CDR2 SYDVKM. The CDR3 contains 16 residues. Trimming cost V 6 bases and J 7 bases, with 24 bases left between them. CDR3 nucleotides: TGTGCCAGCAGAGCCATCGCGGGACCGCGCGCGTTGACCCAGTACTTC. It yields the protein CASRAIAGPRALTQYF.

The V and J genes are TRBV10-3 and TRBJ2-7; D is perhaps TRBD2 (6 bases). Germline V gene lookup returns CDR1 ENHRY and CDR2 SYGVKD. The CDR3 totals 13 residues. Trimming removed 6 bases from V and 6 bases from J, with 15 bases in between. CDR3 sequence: CAIRAGPRFEQYF. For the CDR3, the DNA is TGTGCCATCAGGGCGGGACCGCGTTTCGAGCAGTACTTC.

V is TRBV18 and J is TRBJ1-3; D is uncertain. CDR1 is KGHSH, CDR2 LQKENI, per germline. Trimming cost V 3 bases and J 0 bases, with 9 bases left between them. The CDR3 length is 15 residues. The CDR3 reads CASSPTESSGNTIYF. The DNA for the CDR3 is TGTGCCAGCTCACCGACTGAGAGCTCTGGAAACACCATATATTTT.

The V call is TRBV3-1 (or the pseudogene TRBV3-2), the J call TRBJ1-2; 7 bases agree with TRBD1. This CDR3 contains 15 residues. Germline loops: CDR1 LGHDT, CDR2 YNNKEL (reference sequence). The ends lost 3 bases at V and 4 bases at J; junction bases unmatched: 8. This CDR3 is CASSQEGGQSYGYTF. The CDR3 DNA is TGTGCCAGCAGCCAGGAAGGGGGACAGTCCTATGGCTACACCTTC.

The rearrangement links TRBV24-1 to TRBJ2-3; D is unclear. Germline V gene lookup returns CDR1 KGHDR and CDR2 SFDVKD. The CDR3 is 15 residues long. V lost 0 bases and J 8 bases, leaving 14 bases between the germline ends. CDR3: CATSDLQATPGTQYF. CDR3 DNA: TGTGCCACCAGTGATTTGCAAGCCACTCCCGGTACGCAGTATTTT.

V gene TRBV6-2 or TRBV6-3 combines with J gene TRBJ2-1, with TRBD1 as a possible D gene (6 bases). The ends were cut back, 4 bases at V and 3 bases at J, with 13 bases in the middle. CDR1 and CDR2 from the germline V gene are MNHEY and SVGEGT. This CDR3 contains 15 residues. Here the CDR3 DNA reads TGTGCCAGCAGTTCCGACAGGAATTACTACAATGAGCAGTTCTTC. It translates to CASSSDRNYYNEQFF.

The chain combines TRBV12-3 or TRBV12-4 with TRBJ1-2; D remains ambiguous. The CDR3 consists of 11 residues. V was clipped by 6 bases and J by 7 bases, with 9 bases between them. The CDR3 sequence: CASRLRGGYTF. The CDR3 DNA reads TGTGCCAGCAGGCTCCGGGGTGGCTACACCTTC.

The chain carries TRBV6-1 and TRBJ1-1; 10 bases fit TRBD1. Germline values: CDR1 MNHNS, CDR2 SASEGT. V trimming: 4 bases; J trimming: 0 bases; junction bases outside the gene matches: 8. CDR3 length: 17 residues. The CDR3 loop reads CASSGAGTGVVNTEAFF. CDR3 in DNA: TGTGCCAGCAGTGGAGCCGGGACAGGGGTGGTGAACACTGAAGCTTTCTTT.

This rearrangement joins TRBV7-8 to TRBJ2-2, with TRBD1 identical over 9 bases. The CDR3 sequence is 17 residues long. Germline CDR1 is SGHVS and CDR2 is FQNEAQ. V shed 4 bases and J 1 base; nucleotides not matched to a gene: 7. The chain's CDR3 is CASSSYRDRVNTGELFF. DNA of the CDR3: TGTGCCAGCAGCTCCTACCGGGACAGGGTGAACACCGGGGAGCTGTTTTTT.

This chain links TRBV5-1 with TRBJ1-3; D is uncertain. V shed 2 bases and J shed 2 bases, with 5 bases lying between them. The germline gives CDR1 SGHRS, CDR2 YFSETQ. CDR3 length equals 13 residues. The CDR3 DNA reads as TGCGCCAGCAGCTTTGAGCCTGGAAACACCATATATTTT. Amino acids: CASSFEPGNTIYF.

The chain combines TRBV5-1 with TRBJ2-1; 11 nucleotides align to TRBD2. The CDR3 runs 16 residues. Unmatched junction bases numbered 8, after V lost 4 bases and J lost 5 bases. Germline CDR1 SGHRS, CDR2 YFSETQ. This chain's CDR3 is CASSPGLADTNNEQFF. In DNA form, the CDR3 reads TGCGCCAGCAGCCCGGGACTAGCGGATACAAACAATGAGCAGTTCTTC.

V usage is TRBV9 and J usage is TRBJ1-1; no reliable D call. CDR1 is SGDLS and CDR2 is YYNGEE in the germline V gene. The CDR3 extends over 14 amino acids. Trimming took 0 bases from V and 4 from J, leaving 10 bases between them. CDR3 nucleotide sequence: TGTGCCAGCAGCGTAGGTGAGGGAAGCACTGAAGCTTTCTTT. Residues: CASSVGEGSTEAFF.

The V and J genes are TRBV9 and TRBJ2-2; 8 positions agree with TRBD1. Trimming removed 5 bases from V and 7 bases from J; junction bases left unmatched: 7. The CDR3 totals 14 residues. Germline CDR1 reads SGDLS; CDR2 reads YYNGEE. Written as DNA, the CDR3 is TGTGCCAGCAGTAAGACAGGGGAACACGGGGAGCTGTTTTTT. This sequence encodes CASSKTGEHGELFF.

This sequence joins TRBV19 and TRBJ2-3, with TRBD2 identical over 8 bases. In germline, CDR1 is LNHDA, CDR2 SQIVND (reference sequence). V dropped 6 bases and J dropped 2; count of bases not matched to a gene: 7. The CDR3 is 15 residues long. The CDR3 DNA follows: TGTGCCAGTAGCCCCCGGGGGGGTTACACAGATACGCAGTATTTT. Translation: CASSPRGGYTDTQYF.